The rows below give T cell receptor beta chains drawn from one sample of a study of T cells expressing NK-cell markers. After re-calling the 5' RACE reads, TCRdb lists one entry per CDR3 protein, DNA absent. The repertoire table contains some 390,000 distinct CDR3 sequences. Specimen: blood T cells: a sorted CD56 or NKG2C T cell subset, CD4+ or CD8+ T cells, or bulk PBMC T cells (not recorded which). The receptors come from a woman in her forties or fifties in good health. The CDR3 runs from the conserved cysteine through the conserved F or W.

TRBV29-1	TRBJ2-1	CSVAGGLAVNEQFF
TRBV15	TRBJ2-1	CATSGQERNEQFF
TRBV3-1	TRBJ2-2	CASSQDGTGGELFF
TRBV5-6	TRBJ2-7	CASSVVGQPYEQYF
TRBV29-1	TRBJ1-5	CSVEGIGGQGDANQPQHF
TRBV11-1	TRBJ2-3	CASSQGLAGGRSTDTQYF
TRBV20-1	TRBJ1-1	CSARDRGRGAFF
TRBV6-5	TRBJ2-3	CASSYSYGDTQYF
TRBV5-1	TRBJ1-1	CASSPEGGITEAFF
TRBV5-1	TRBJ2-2	CASSRQPDGELFF
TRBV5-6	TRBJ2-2	CASSKGTDRGELFF
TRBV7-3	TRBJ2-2	CASSRQGGAGELFF
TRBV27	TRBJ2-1	CAMGQGNEQFF
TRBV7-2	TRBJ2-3	CASSFSGATQYF
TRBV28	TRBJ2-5	CASSSRGLGYGETQYF
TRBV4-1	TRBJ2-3	CASSRELAGGISLGTDTQYF
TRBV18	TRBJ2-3	CASSPTAGTSGDTDTQYF
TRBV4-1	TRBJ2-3	CASRQTGGGGGLDTQYF
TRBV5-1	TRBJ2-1	CASSQGTGAVNEQFF
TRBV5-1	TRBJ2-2	CASRPDRAGELFF
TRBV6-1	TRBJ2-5	CAVPRGNQETQYF
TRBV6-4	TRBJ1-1	CASRQNLNTEAFF
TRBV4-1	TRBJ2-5	CASSQDQAVQETQYF
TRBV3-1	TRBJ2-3	CASSQEHTQYF
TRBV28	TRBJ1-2	CASSFPQAGALYGYTF
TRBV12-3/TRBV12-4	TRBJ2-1	CASSLRRLAARNEQFF
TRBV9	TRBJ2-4	CASSEIAKNIQYF
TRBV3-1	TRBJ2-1	CASSLFGGNNEQFF
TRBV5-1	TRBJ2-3	CASSLGPGGDTQYF
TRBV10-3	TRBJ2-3	CAIMGTTDTQYF
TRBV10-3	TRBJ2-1	CATPGRDYNEQFF
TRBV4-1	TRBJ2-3	CASSQGGGGSTDTQYF
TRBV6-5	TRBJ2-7	CANRRGSIHEQYF
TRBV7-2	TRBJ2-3	CASGIAGTDTQYF
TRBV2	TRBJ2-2	CASVVSGELFF
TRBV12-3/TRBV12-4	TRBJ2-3	CASSPEGSTDTQYF
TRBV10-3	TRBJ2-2	CAITGDYTGELFF
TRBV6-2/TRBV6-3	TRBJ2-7	CATERTGDYEQYF
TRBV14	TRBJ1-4	CASSQFEEKLFF
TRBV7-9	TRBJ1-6	CASSTVGTLLHF
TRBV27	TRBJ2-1	CASSLIGLAGDYNEQFF
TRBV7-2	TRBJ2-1	CASSFLAPYNEQFF
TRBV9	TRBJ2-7	CASSVEGGPWEQYF
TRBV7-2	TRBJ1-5	CASSPFGQNRPQHF
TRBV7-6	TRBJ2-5	CASRPGEGSETQYF
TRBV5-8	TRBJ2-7	CASSLGISSYEQYF
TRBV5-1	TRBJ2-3	CASSSTPTGTLRADTQYF
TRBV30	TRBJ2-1	CAWSVRLHISLNNEQFF
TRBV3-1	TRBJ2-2	CASSPWTSGPGDTGELFF
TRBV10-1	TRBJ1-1	CASSRSGGTEAFF
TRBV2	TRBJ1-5	CASKGGQGVYSNQPQHF
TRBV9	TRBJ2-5	CASSVGGQETQYF
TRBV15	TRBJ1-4	CATSTPQGEKLFF